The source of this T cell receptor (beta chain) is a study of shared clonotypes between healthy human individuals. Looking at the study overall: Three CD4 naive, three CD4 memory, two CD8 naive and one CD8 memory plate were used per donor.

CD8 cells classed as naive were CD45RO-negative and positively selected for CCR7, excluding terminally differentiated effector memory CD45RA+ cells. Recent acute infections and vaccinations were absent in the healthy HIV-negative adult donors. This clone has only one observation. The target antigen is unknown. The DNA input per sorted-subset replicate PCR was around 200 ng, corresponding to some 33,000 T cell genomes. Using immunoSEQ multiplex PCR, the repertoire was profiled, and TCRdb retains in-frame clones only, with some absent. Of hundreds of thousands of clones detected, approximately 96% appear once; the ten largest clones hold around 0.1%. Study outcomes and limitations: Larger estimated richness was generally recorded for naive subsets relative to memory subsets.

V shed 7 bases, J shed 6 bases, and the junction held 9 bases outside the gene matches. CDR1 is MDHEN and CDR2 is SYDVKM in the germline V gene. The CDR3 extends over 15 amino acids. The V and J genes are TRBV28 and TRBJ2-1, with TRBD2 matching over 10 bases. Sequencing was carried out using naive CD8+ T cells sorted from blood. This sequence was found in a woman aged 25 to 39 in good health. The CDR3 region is CASTPSGTSVNEQFF. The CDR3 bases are TGTGCCAGCACCCCTTCTGGGACTAGCGTCAATGAGCAGTTCTTC.